This is a list of T cell receptor beta chains from one sample in a study of ipilimumab plus nivolumab after autologous stem cell transplantation. Assay used: immunoSEQ multiplex PCR; TCRdb lists only in-frame clones, some missing. Among approximately 16,000 clones listed, about four fifths were seen once. Source: PBMCs, taken in a trial of ipilimumab plus nivolumab as post-transplant consolidation. The origin of the receptors is a male donor with primary mediastinal lymphoma. CDR3s include the opening cysteine and the closing phenylalanine or tryptophan. Fields, in order: D gene, V gene, clone size, J gene, CDR3 DNA, CDR3 protein. D genes are given only for firm matches. Clone size appears in some rows only: once, few, many, or a class for an expanded clone.

-	TRBV28	-	TRBJ2-2	TGTGCCAGCAGGGACGGGGCCGACACCGGGGAGCTGTTTTTT	CASRDGADTGELFF
-	TRBV29-1	once	TRBJ2-7	TGCAGCGGGAAAACAGCCTACGAGCAGTACTTC	CSGKTAYEQYF
-	TRBV28	-	TRBJ2-1	TGTGCCAGCAGTTGGGTTTACGGACGTGGGGGTCCAAGCTCCTACAATGAGCAGTTCTTC	CASSWVYGRGGPSSYNEQFF
-	TRBV6-1	-	TRBJ1-6	TGTGCCAGCAGTGAAATCCCCCTTGGGGGATATAATTCACCCCTCCACTTT	CASSEIPLGGYNSPLHF
TRBD1	TRBV6-5	-	TRBJ2-3	TGTGCCAGCACCAAACAGGGGAGTAGCACAGATACGCAGTATTTT	CASTKQGSSTDTQYF
-	TRBV7-9	-	TRBJ1-1	TGTGCCAGCAGTTGGAGGGGAGGTACTGAAGCTTTCTTT	CASSWRGGTEAFF
-	TRBV7-3	-	TRBJ2-6	TGTGCCAGCAGCCCGCAGGGGGGAACTGGGGCCAACGTCCTGACTTTC	CASSPQGGTGANVLTF
-	TRBV5-1	-	TRBJ1-4	TGCGCCAGCAGCTTGGCTCGGGGTGCAACTAATGAAAAACTGTTTTTT	CASSLARGATNEKLFF
TRBD1	TRBV30	-	TRBJ2-2	TGTGCCTGGAGTAGGGACAGGGTAGCCGGGGAGCTGTTTTTT	CAWSRDRVAGELFF
-	TRBV19	-	TRBJ2-7	TGTGCCAGTACCCTTGGGGGTAGGGTCAGCTCCTACGAGCAGTACTTC	CASTLGGRVSSYEQYF
-	TRBV14	-	TRBJ2-2	TGTGCCAGCAGCCCGGGCTGGCCCGGGGAGCTGTTTTTT	CASSPGWPGELFF
-	TRBV5-1	few	TRBJ2-5	TGCGCCAGCACGGAGGGAAGCCTAACGAGGGGAGAGACCCAGTACTTC	CASTEGSLTRGETQYF
-	TRBV6-1	-	TRBJ2-7	TGTGCCAGCAGTTCCACGGGCCAGGGTTACGAGCAGTACTTC	CASSSTGQGYEQYF
TRBD1	TRBV5-3	-	TRBJ2-7	TGTGCCAGCAGCTTGGAGATGACAGGGGGCGTCGAGCAGTACTTC	CASSLEMTGGVEQYF
-	TRBV2	-	TRBJ1-2	TGTGCCAGCAGTGAAGCGCTTCGGAACTATGGCTACACCTTC	CASSEALRNYGYTF